A single T cell receptor (beta chain) is shown here with its context. The antigen remains unidentified. This sample was taken from a study of graft-versus-host responses after intestinal transplantation. Study observations and caveats: Across patients carrying graft-donor T cell macrochimerism, allografts held high graft-versus-host to host-versus-graft clonal ratios.

The CDR3 has 14 amino acids. The V gene lost 1 base and the J gene lost 0 bases, with 7 bases spanning the gap. The germline CDR1 and CDR2 sequences are SGHDT and YYEEEE. Method: immunoSEQ multiplex PCR; TCRdb's copy keeps in-frame clones and lacks some. Among just under 55,000 clones listed, 75% to 95% were seen once. The source was PBMCs, collected roughly 660 days after intestinal transplant. J is TRBJ1-1 and V is TRBV5-6; no firm D call. The TCR was taken from a human patient who received an intestinal transplant, so some T cells may come from the graft donor. CDR3 coding DNA: TGTGCCAGCAGCTTGAGTGGGGTGAACACTGAAGCTTTCTTT. Translated, it gives CASSLSGVNTEAFF.